This T cell receptor (beta chain) was found in a study of T cells in localized non-small cell lung cancer. Clones were read by immunoSEQ multiplex PCR, and TCRdb kept only the in-frame ones, dropping some. The sample consists of 70,000 to 95,000 clones, about nine tenths of them appearing once. Study conclusions and caveats: Heterogeneity remains possible, as sequencing covered one tumor region only. Adjacent uninvolved lung had the highest clonality, suggesting focused antigen responses. The appearance of a median approximately 57 of the top 100 tumor clones was seen in adjacent lung.

V dropped 4 bases and J dropped 3 bases, with 10 bases sitting between them. Germline CDR1 and CDR2: MGHRA and YSYEKL. This CDR3 is built from 13 residues. This clone was counted a single time. Its antigen is currently unknown. The chain recombines TRBV4-1 with TRBJ2-7; perhaps TRBD1 as D (5 bases). This receptor was obtained from a woman aged 40 to 75 with stage II squamous cell lung carcinoma. Sequencing was performed on PBMCs, taken before any cancer treatment. CDR3 in amino acids: CASSPQQVYEQYF. CDR3 DNA sequence: TGCGCCAGCAGCCCCCAACAGGTCTACGAGCAGTACTTC.